The rows below give T cell receptor beta chains drawn from one sample of a study of cytomegalovirus exposure and HLA in healthy donors. TCRdb keeps only in-frame clones here, not all; method: immunoSEQ multiplex PCR. The sample lists around 120,000 clones; about 80% were seen once. Specimen: PBMCs. These TCRs come from a human donor in good health. CDR3s include the opening cysteine and the closing phenylalanine or tryptophan. D genes are given only for firm matches. Where a row states a size, it is once, few, many or the class of an expanded clone; other rows omit it.

TRBV27	TRBD2	TRBJ2-7	NA	CASAPNGGDEQYF	TGTGCCAGCGCCCCTAACGGGGGGGACGAGCAGTACTTC
TRBV9	NA	TRBJ2-5	NA	CASSVGGGRQETQYF	TGTGCCAGCAGCGTAGGGGGGGGGCGCCAAGAGACCCAGTACTTC
TRBV4-2	TRBD2	TRBJ2-3	NA	CASSQEGWPGGATDTQYF	TGTGCCAGCAGCCAAGAAGGATGGCCGGGGGGGGCCACAGATACGCAGTATTTT
TRBV7-8	TRBD2	TRBJ2-1	NA	CASSLARGGLAGGPRNNEQFF	TGTGCCAGCAGCTTAGCCAGGGGCGGTCTAGCGGGGGGGCCTAGGAACAATGAGCAGTTCTTC
TRBV2	NA	TRBJ2-3	NA	CANRRAGGTDTQYF	TGTGCCAACCGCCGGGCGGGTGGCACAGATACGCAGTATTTT
TRBV2	TRBD1	TRBJ2-5	NA	CASTKYPGQGQETQYF	TGTGCCAGCACAAAGTACCCGGGACAGGGGCAAGAGACCCAGTACTTC
TRBV5-1	NA	TRBJ2-7	NA	CASSGTGGGYEQYF	TGCGCCAGCAGCGGTACAGGGGGGGGTTACGAGCAGTACTTC
TRBV9	TRBD1	TRBJ1-4	NA	CASSVEVSGQGKLFF	TGTGCCAGCAGCGTAGAGGTGTCGGGACAGGGAAAACTGTTTTTT
TRBV6-1	NA	TRBJ2-1	once	CASRRGYNEQFF	TGTGCCAGCAGACGGGGTTACAATGAGCAGTTCTTC
TRBV27	NA	TRBJ2-2	NA	CASSLYKNTGELFF	TGTGCCAGCAGTTTATATAAGAACACCGGGGAGCTGTTTTTT
TRBV10-3	NA	TRBJ2-3	NA	CATSRERTDTQYF	TGTGCCACCAGCCGGGAGCGCACAGATACGCAGTATTTT
TRBV5-8	NA	TRBJ2-7	few	CASSLDRAYEQYF	TGTGCCAGCAGCTTGGACAGGGCCTACGAGCAGTACTTC
TRBV7-9	NA	TRBJ2-7	NA	CASSLVFDEQYF	TGTGCCAGCAGCTTAGTCTTCGACGAGCAGTACTTC
TRBV7-9	NA	TRBJ2-1	NA	CASSLRNEQFF	TGTGCCAGCAGCTTACGGAATGAGCAGTTCTTC
TRBV5-1	NA	TRBJ2-3	few	CASSFKTSIASTDTQYF	TGCGCCAGCAGCTTCAAAACTAGCATAGCTAGCACAGATACGCAGTATTTT
TRBV6-1	TRBD2	TRBJ2-3	NA	CASRGLVNPDTQYF	TGTGCCAGCAGAGGACTAGTAAATCCAGATACGCAGTATTTT
TRBV27	NA	TRBJ1-2	NA	CASSFGQYYGYTF	TGTGCCAGCAGTTTTGGACAGTACTATGGCTACACCTTC
TRBV27	NA	TRBJ2-7	NA	CASFGGTEPYEQYF	TGTGCCAGCTTTGGGGGGACAGAACCCTACGAGCAGTACTTC
TRBV6-5	NA	TRBJ2-1	few	CASSYQWFNEQFF	TGTGCCAGCAGTTATCAGTGGTTCAATGAGCAGTTCTTC
TRBV7-9	TRBD1	TRBJ2-7	NA	CSSTDRSSYEQYF	TGTTCCTCCACGGACAGGAGCTCCTACGAGCAGTACTTC
TRBV7-9	NA	TRBJ2-2	NA	CASSLVMVVKPGELFF	TGTGCCAGCAGCTTAGTCATGGTGGTTAAGCCTGGGGAGCTGTTTTTT
TRBV5-1	TRBD1	TRBJ2-5	NA	CASSLSSPGQTLQETQYF	TGCGCCAGCAGCTTGAGTTCTCCGGGACAGACGCTCCAAGAGACCCAGTACTTC
TRBV27	TRBD1	TRBJ1-2	NA	CASSLFPGQGVNGYTF	TGTGCCAGCAGTTTATTCCCGGGACAGGGAGTAAATGGCTACACCTTC
TRBV7-5	NA	TRBJ1-1	NA	CASTTTWDTEAFF	TGTGCCAGCACCACGACATGGGACACTGAAGCTTTCTTT
TRBV4-1	NA	TRBJ2-7	NA	CASSQASSYEQYF	TGCGCCAGCAGCCAAGCGAGCTCCTACGAGCAGTACTTC
TRBV9	NA	TRBJ1-2	NA	CASSEGTVGGSGYTF	TGTGCCAGCAGCGAGGGGACCGTGGGGGGGAGCGGCTACACCTTC
TRBV6-1	NA	TRBJ2-5	few	CASTHGRETQYF	TGTGCCAGCACCCATGGGAGGGAGACCCAGTACTTC
TRBV6-6	NA	TRBJ2-1	NA	CASSYKRPTVSDEQFF	TGTGCCAGCAGTTACAAACGGCCGACTGTCAGCGATGAGCAGTTCTTC
TRBV5-6	NA	TRBJ2-7	few	CASRSSYEQYF	TGTGCCAGCAGGAGCTCCTACGAGCAGTACTTC
TRBV6-1	TRBD2	TRBJ2-7	NA	CASFGLDSTYEQYF	TGTGCCAGCTTTGGACTAGATTCGACCTACGAGCAGTACTTC
TRBV12-5	TRBD1	TRBJ2-5	NA	CASGLTWAGGQPRETQYF	TGTGCTAGTGGTTTGACCTGGGCAGGGGGCCAACCCCGGGAGACCCAGTACTTC
TRBV4-2	NA	TRBJ2-6	NA	CASSQDRGGGANVLTF	TGTGCCAGCAGCCAAGATAGGGGGGGAGGGGCCAACGTCCTGACTTTC
TRBV2	TRBD1	TRBJ1-6	NA	CASRQGFSPLHF	TGTGCCAGTAGACAGGGGTTTTCACCCCTCCACTTT
TRBV2	NA	TRBJ2-3	NA	CASSPTARYHTQYF	TGTGCCAGCAGCCCCACTGCCCGGTACCATACGCAGTATTTT
TRBV6-5	TRBD1	TRBJ1-3	NA	CASSGDRSSGNTIYF	TGTGCCAGCAGCGGGGACAGAAGCTCTGGAAACACCATATATTTT
TRBV10-3	TRBD1	TRBJ1-1	few	CAISGSRDSTEAFF	TGTGCCATCAGTGGGAGCCGGGACAGCACTGAAGCTTTCTTT
TRBV6-6	NA	TRBJ1-4	few	CASSYEVTEKLFF	TGTGCCAGCAGTTATGAGGTTACTGAAAAACTGTTTTTT
TRBV5-4	TRBD1	TRBJ1-3	NA	CASSLAGRQGGNSGNTIYF	TGTGCCAGCAGCTTGGCAGGAAGACAGGGGGGAAACTCTGGAAACACCATATATTTT
TRBV11-2	TRBD1	TRBJ2-7	NA	CASSLVGQAYEQYF	TGTGCCAGCAGCTTAGTAGGACAGGCCTACGAGCAGTACTTC
TRBV19	NA	TRBJ1-1	NA	CASRNSEAFF	TGTGCCAGTCGAAACAGTGAAGCTTTCTTT
TRBV7-6	NA	TRBJ1-1	NA	CASSPHPGASPLNTEAFF	TGTGCCAGCAGCCCGCACCCAGGGGCCTCTCCCCTGAACACTGAAGCTTTCTTT
TRBV10-3	NA	TRBJ2-2	NA	CAIRGSTGELFF	TGTGCCATCCGGGGGTCCACCGGGGAGCTGTTTTTT
TRBV4-3	TRBD2	TRBJ2-7	NA	CASSQGLADYYEQYF	TGCGCCAGCAGCCAAGGACTAGCGGACTACTACGAGCAGTACTTC
TRBV15	TRBD2	TRBJ2-1	NA	CATSYGAGGQREQFF	TGTGCCACCAGCTACGGAGCGGGGGGTCAGAGGGAGCAGTTCTTC
TRBV5-6	NA	TRBJ2-5	NA	CASSDPKAVETQYF	TGTGCCAGCAGCGACCCCAAGGCGGTAGAGACCCAGTACTTC
TRBV7-6	NA	TRBJ2-3	NA	CASSLESAPPSTDTQYF	TGTGCCAGCAGCTTAGAAAGCGCACCGCCTAGCACAGATACGCAGTATTTT
TRBV14	NA	TRBJ2-4	NA	CASSQLGGIQYF	TGTGCCAGCAGCCAGTTAGGAGGCATTCAGTACTTC
TRBV9	NA	TRBJ1-1	few	CASSPHRDGTEAFF	TGTGCCAGCAGCCCCCACAGGGATGGAACTGAAGCTTTCTTT